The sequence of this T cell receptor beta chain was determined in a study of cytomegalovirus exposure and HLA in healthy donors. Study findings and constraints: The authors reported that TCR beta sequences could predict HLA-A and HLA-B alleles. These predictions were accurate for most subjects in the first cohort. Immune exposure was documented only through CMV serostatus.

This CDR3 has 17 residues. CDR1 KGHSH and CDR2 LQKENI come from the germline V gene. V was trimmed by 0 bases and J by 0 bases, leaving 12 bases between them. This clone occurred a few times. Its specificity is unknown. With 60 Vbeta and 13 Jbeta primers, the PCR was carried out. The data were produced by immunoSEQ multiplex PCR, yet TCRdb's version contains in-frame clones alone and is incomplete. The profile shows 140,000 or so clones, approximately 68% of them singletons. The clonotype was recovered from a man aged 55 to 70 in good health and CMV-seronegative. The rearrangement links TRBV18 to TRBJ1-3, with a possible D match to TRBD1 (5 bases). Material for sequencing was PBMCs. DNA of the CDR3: TGTGCCAGCTCACCACCCGCCACGGGGGGCTCTGGAAACACCATATATTTT. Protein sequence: CASSPPATGGSGNTIYF. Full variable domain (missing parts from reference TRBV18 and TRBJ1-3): NAGVMQNPRHLVRRRGQEARLRCSPMKGHSHVYWYRQLPEEGLKFMVYLQKENIIDESGMPKERFSAEFPKEGPSILRIQQVVRGDSAAYFCASSPPATGGSGNTIYFGEGSWLTVV.